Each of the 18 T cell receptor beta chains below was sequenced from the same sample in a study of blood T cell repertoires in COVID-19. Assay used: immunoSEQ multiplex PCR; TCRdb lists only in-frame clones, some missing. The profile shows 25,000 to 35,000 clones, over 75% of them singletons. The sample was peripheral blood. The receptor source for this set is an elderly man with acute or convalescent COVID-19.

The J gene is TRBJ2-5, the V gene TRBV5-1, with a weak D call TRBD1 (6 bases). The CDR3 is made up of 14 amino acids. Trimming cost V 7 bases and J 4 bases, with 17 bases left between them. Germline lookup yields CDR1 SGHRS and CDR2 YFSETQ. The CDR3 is CASQMDSGRETQYF. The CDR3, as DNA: TGCGCCAGCCAGATGGACAGTGGACGAGAGACCCAGTACTTC. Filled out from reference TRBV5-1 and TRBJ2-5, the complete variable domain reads KAGVTQTPRYLIKTRGQQVTLSCSPISGHRSVSWYQQTPGQGLQFLFEYFSETQRNKGNFPGRFSGRQFSNSRSEMNVSTLELGDSALYLCASQMDSGRETQYFGPGTRLLVL.

For the CDR3, the DNA is TGTGCCAGTAGTATTGTAGGGGATTCCTATGGCTACACCTTC. Translating gives CASSIVGDSYGYTF. This chain joins TRBV19 and TRBJ1-2; D possibly corresponds to TRBD1 (5 bases). Between the trimmed V and J ends, which lost 3 bases and 4 bases, there was a span of 12 bases. This CDR3 is 14 amino acids long. Per the germline V gene, CDR1 is LNHDA and CDR2 is SQIVND (reference sequence). Full variable domain (remainder filled in from reference TRBV19 and TRBJ1-2): DGGITQSPKYLFRKEGQNVTLSCEQNLNHDAMYWYRQDPGQGLRLIYYSQIVNDFQKGDIAEGYSVSREKKESFPLTVTSAQKNPTAFYLCASSIVGDSYGYTFGSGTRLTVV.

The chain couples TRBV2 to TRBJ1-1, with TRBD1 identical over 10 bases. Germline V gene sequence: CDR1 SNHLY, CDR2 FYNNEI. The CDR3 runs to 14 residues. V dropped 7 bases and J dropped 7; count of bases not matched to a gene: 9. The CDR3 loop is CASTYDRGLGEAFF. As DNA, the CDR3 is TGTGCCAGCACCTATGACAGGGGGCTGGGTGAAGCTTTCTTT.

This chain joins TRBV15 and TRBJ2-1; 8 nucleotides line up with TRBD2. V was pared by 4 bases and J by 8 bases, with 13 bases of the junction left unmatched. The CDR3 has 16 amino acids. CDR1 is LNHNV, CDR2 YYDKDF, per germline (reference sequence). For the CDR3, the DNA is TGTGCCACCAGCACCTCGTACGAGCGGGGGTATGATGAGCAGTTCTTC. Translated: CATSTSYERGYDEQFF.

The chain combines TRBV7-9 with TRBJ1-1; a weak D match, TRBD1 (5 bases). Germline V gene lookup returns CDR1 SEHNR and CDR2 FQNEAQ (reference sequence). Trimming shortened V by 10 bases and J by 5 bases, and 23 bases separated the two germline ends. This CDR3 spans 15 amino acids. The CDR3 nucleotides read TGTGCCACCAACTATAGGGCAGGGCGACGGACTGAAGCTTTCTTT. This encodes CATNYRAGRRTEAFF.

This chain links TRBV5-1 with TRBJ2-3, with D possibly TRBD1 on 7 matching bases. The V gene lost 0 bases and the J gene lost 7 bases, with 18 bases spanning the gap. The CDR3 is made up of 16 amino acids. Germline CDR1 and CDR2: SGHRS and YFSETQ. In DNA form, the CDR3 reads TGCGCCAGCAGCTTGGCGGGGGCAGACAGGGCGAATACGCAGTATTTT. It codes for CASSLAGADRANTQYF.

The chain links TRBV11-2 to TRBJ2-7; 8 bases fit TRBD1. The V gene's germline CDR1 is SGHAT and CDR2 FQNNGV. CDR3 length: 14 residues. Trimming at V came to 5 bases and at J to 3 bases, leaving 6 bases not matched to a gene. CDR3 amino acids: CASSPDRGYYEQYF. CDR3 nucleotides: TGTGCCAGCAGCCCCGACAGGGGCTACTACGAGCAGTACTTC.

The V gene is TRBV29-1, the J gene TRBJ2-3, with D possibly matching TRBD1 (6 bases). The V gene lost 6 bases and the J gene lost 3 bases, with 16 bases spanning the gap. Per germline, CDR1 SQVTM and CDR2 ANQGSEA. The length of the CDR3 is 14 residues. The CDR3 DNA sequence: TGCAGCGTACAGGGTAGGGGTGAAACAGATACGCAGTATTTT. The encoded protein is CSVQGRGETDTQYF.

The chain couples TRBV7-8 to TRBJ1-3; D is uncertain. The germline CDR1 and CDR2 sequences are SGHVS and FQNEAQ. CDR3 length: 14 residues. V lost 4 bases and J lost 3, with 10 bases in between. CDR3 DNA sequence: TGTGCCAGCAGCTCGTCAGGTGGTGGAAACACCATATATTTT. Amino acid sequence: CASSSSGGGNTIYF.

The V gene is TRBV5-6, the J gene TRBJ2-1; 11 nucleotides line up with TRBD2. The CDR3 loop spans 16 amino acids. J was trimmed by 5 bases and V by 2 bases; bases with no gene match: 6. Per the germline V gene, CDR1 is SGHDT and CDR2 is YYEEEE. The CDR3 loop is CASSFISSGGNNEQFF. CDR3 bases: TGTGCCAGCAGCTTTATATCTAGCGGGGGGAACAATGAGCAGTTCTTC.

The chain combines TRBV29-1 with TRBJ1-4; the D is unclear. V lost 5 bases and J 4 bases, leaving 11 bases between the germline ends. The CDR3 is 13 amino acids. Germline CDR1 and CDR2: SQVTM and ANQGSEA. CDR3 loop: CSVYVNFNEKLFF. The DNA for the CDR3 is TGCAGCGTTTATGTCAACTTTAATGAAAAACTGTTTTTT.

For the CDR3, the DNA is TGTGCCAGCAGTGAGGTCGACTACCTCTACGAGCAGTACTTC. Its translation is CASSEVDYLYEQYF. This sequence joins TRBV2 and TRBJ2-7, with D possibly matching TRBD2 (5 bases). Trimming pared 3 bases from V and 3 bases from J, leaving 12 bases between. This CDR3 has 14 residues. Germline V gives CDR1 SNHLY, CDR2 FYNNEI.

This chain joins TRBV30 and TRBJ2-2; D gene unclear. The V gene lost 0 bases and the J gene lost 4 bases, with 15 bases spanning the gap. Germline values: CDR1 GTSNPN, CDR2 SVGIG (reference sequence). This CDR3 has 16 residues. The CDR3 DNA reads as TGTGCCTGGAGTGTACGAGGAAGGATGGGCACCGGGGAGCTGTTTTTT. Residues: CAWSVRGRMGTGELFF.

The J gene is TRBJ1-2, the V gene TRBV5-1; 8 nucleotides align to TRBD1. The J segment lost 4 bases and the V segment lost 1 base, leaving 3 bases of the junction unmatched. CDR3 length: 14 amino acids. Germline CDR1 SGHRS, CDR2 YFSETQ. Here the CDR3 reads CASSLTTGGYGYTF. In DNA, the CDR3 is TGCGCCAGCAGCTTGACTACAGGGGGCTATGGCTACACCTTC.

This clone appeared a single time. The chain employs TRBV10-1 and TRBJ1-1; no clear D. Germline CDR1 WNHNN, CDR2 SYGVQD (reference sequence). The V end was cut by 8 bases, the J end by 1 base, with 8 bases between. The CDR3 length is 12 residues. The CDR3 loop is CASSRQNTEAFF. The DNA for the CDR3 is TGCGCCAGCTCGCGACAGAACACTGAAGCTTTCTTT.

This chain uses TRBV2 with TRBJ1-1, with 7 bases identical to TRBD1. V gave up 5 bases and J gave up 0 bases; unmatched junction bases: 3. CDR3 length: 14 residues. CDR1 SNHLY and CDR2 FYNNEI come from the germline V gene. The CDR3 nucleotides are TGTGCCAGCAGTACAGGGGTATTGAACACTGAAGCTTTCTTT. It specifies CASSTGVLNTEAFF.

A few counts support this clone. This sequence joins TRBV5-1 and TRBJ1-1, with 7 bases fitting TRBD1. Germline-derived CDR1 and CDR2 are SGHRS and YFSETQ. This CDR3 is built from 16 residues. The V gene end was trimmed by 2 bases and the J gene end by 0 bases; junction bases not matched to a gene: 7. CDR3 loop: CASSLILGGMNTEAFF. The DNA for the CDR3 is TGCGCCAGCAGCTTAATACTAGGGGGCATGAACACTGAAGCTTTCTTT. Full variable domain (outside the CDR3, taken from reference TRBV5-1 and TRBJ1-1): KAGVTQTPRYLIKTRGQQVTLSCSPISGHRSVSWYQQTPGQGLQFLFEYFSETQRNKGNFPGRFSGRQFSNSRSEMNVSTLELGDSALYLCASSLILGGMNTEAFFGQGTRLTVV.

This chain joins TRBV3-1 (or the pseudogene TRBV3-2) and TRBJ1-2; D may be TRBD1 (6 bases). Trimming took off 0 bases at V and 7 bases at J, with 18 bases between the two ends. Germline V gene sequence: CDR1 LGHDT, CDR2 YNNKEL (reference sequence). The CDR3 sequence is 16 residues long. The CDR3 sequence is CASSQDLAGARGGYTF. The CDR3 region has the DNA TGTGCCAGCAGCCAAGATTTGGCAGGGGCTAGGGGTGGCTACACCTTC.